The T cell receptor beta chain under discussion was sequenced for a study of tissue T cells after allogeneic stem cell transplantation. Here immunoSEQ multiplex PCR was the method, and the copy in TCRdb shows in-frame clones only, minus some. The profile shows some 48,000 clones, around 70% of them singletons. Concerning this clone: The antigen remains undetermined. Gene names are the mouse ones. From the germline J gene comes the end of the CDR3, since the read stops 1 residue before it.

General observations from the study: Few T cell clones were shared across patients, but motif clusters showed tissue-specific shared signatures. The study did not identify alloreactive or antigen-specific tissue TCRs, and some clones might be persisting host cells. Tissue-detected TCR repertoire was only partly captured by blood and spleen T cells. Anatomically similar tissues had similar TCR repertoires within each patient.

Germline CDR1 FNHDT, CDR2 SITEND (reference sequence). Trimming took 2 bases from V and 3 from J, leaving 5 bases between them. CDR3 length: 12 amino acids. V and J are TRBV19 and TRBJ1-1, with D unclear. Source material: sorted cells pooled from one or two spleens. The source is a pool of C57BL/6 mice in good health. This CDR3 is CASSILDTEVFF. The part of the CDR3 DNA that was read is TGTGCCAGCAGTATCTTAGACACAGAAGTCTTC.